These 2 T cell receptor beta chains were all obtained from the same sample, sequenced in a study of response to subunit inactivated influenza vaccine. TCRdb independently ran MiXCR on the RT-PCR reads; one entry per CDR3 protein. This table has more than 200,000 distinct CDR3 sequences, about 12% appearing once. Sequencing used non-naive T cells sorted from PBMCs, obtained approximately 15 days before vaccination. The receptors stem from a man between 50 and 59 years old who received an inactivated influenza vaccine.

This clonotype was observed many times. The chain uses TRBV7-3 and TRBJ1-1, with D possibly being TRBD1 (5 bases). The CDR3 is made up of 14 amino acids. Germline assignment: CDR1 SGHTA and CDR2 FQGTGA. V shed 6 bases and J shed 3 bases, with 14 bases lying between them. CDR3 nucleotides: TGTGCCAGCAGAGTCGGGCAGGGCGACACTGAAGCTTTCTTT. This translates into CASRVGQGDTEAFF.

This clonotype was picked up a small number of times. The chain employs TRBV12-3 or TRBV12-4 and TRBJ2-3, with D perhaps matching TRBD2 (5 bases). CDR3 size: 14 residues. V was cut by 3 bases and J by 8 bases, with 15 bases left in between. This CDR3 is CASSLTVRRGTQYF. The CDR3 DNA reads TGTGCCAGCAGTTTGACGGTACGTCGGGGTACGCAGTATTTT.